This TCR beta chain was identified in a study of vaccination and CD4 T cells after COVID-19. Study context: Post-COVID draws followed diagnosis by a median around 100 days (range 35 to 161). Study results and caveats: Convalescent patients had 304 of 307 vaccine-specific clones showing spike mono-reactivity. Early post-infection timepoints were missing, and relatively few convalescent patients were studied.

Germline assignment: CDR1 MDHEN and CDR2 SYDVKM. The CDR3 is made up of 12 amino acids. V was clipped by 1 base and J by 8 bases, with 3 bases between them. The sample holds a few counts of this clonotype. Its antigen is unidentified. Researchers used the Oncomine TCR Beta short-read assay to sequence DNA from cultured CD4+ T cells. Investigators isolated genomic DNA from cultured CD4+ T cells. TCRdb re-derived calls from the PCR reads in MiXCR, one entry per CDR3 protein. The sample has roughly 7,000 distinct CDR3 sequences, roughly a third seen once; the top ten hold 30% to 35%. Treatment defined: approximately 9-day PBMC culture with coronavirus spike peptide pools or control peptides (ViraFEST assay). CD4+ T lymphocytes from the unexposed donor were collected before the COVID-19 pandemic (2011-2018). At days 3 and 7, half the medium was exchanged for fresh IL-2 medium.

V and J are TRBV28 and TRBJ1-6; D is unclear. Specimen: CD4+ T cells from blood, cultured in vitro. This sequence was found in a human donor in good health. CDR3 DNA: TGTGCCAGCAGTTTATCCCATTCACCCCTCCACTTT. It encodes CASSLSHSPLHF.